Following are 17 T cell receptor beta chains from one sample sequenced in a study of T cells after posttransplantation cyclophosphamide (dated by TCRdb to 2016 to 2017). Library method: the immunoSEQ multiplex PCR assay. TCRdb mirrors the immuneACCESS table, restricted to in-frame sequences. Some clones are absent from its copies; in checked studies, under half trace to an unresolved V gene, and the reason for the others is unknown. This sample holds some 4,500 clones; more than 60% were observed only once. The biggest ten clones account for 15% to 20% of the sample. What was sequenced was memory CD8+ T cells sorted from blood. The origin of the receptors is a woman aged 55-70 years in good health, CMV-negative, and a related stem cell transplant donor.

The V call is TRBV10-3, the J call TRBJ1-5; D possibly corresponds to TRBD1 (6 bases). CDR1 is ENHRY and CDR2 is SYGVKD in the germline V gene. The CDR3 is made up of 14 amino acids. Deletions cut 2 bases from V and 11 bases from J, with 16 bases between. The CDR3 DNA is TGTGCCATCAGTGAGGGGGACAAGCCGGATTCCCAGCATTTT. Translated: CAISEGDKPDSQHF.

This clone occurred once. The V call is TRBV27, the J call TRBJ2-7; TRBD1 matches 7 bases. Germline CDR1 MNHEY, CDR2 SMNVEV (reference sequence). J was trimmed by 5 bases and V by 5 bases; bases with no gene match: 9. This CDR3 comprises 14 residues. The CDR3 region has the DNA TGTGCCAGCAGTAAAACGGGACAGTTTCACGAGCAGTACTTC. This gives the protein CASSKTGQFHEQYF.

V and J are TRBV7-8 and TRBJ2-3, with 10 bases aligning to TRBD2. J was trimmed by 7 bases and V by 6 bases; bases with no gene match: 10. The CDR3 extends over 15 amino acids. CDR1 and CDR2 (germline): SGHVS, FQNEAQ. CDR3 amino acids: CASSSSGGDANTQYF. The DNA for the CDR3 is TGTGCCAGCAGTTCGAGCGGGGGGGATGCAAATACGCAGTATTTT.

V is TRBV27 and J is TRBJ1-2; 9 bases match TRBD1. The CDR3 covers 14 residues. V dropped 4 bases and J dropped 6; count of bases not matched to a gene: 6. Germline CDR1 and CDR2: MNHEY and SMNVEV (reference sequence). The CDR3 nucleotides read TGTGCCAGCAGTTACGCCGGACAGGGGAATGGCTACACCTTC. Protein product: CASSYAGQGNGYTF.

This chain links TRBV4-1 with TRBJ2-7, with D hard to call. The germline gives CDR1 MGHRA, CDR2 YSYEKL. The CDR3 runs 13 residues. V lost 1 base, J lost 2 bases, and 6 bases lay in between. The CDR3 DNA follows: TGCGCCAGCAGCCAAGTACTCACCTACGAGCAGTACTTC. Translation: CASSQVLTYEQYF.

This chain uses TRBV27 with TRBJ2-7; D remains unclear. The CDR3 totals 13 residues. V shed 4 bases and J shed 1 base, with 8 bases lying between them. CDR1 and CDR2 from the germline V gene are MNHEY and SMNVEV (reference sequence). The CDR3 loop is CASSSLNSYEQYF. The DNA for the CDR3 is TGTGCCAGCAGTTCCCTTAATTCCTACGAGCAGTACTTC.

The gene calls are TRBV6-5 and TRBJ2-5, with D unclear. CDR3 size: 15 residues. Per germline, CDR1 MNHEY and CDR2 SVGAGI. The germline V and J ends were trimmed by 2 bases and 4 bases, with 14 bases remaining between them. DNA of the CDR3: TGTGCCAGCAGTTACGGCGACCCCAGGCGAGAGACCCAGTACTTC. It specifies CASSYGDPRRETQYF.

The chain recombines TRBV19 with TRBJ2-4, with D tentatively TRBD1 (5 bases). The germline CDR1 and CDR2 sequences are LNHDA and SQIVND (reference sequence). The CDR3 spans 13 residues. V lost 5 bases and J 7 bases, leaving 12 bases between the germline ends. The CDR3 sequence is CASSQGMGNIQYF. The CDR3 DNA follows: TGTGCCAGTAGTCAGGGAATGGGGAACATTCAGTACTTC.

The chain combines TRBV6-5 with TRBJ2-7; maybe TRBD1 (5 bases). V was clipped by 6 bases and J by 0 bases, with 12 bases between them. Germline loops: CDR1 MNHEY, CDR2 SVGAGI. The CDR3 is 14 residues long. DNA for the CDR3: TGTGCCAGCAGGATACAGGTCCTCTCCTACGAGCAGTACTTC. Translation gives CASRIQVLSYEQYF.

CDR3 in amino acids: CASGQGQSAYEQYF. The CDR3 DNA follows: TGTGCCAGCGGACAAGGACAGAGTGCTTACGAGCAGTACTTC. The J gene is TRBJ2-7, the V gene TRBV7-6, with a weak D call TRBD1 (6 bases). Trimming took 8 bases from V and 4 from J, leaving 18 bases between them. This CDR3 is 14 amino acids long. Germline-derived CDR1 and CDR2 are SGHVS and FNYEAQ.

This clone was observed once. J is TRBJ2-3 and V is TRBV7-2; D remains ambiguous. Trimming left V 4 bases short and J 2 bases short, with 13 bases between. Germline CDR1 reads SGHTA; CDR2 reads FQGNSA. This CDR3 has 15 amino acids. The CDR3 is CASSYRSSATDTQYF. In DNA, the CDR3 is TGTGCCAGCAGCTATCGGAGCTCAGCCACAGATACGCAGTATTTT. The full variable domain, in which reference TRBV7-2 and TRBJ2-3 provide the parts outside the CDR3, is GAGVSQSPSNKVTEKGKDVELRCDPISGHTALYWYRQSLGQGLEFLIYFQGNSAPDKSGLPSDRFSAERTGGSVSTLTIQRTQQEDSAVYLCASSYRSSATDTQYFGPGTRLTVL.

V is TRBV29-1 and J is TRBJ2-1; no clear D. CDR1 and CDR2 (germline): SQVTM, ANQGSEA. This CDR3 contains 13 residues. Trimming took off 1 base at V and 3 bases at J, with 7 bases between the two ends. The CDR3 DNA follows: TGCAGCGTTGAAGTCTACCTCTACAATGAGCAGTTCTTC. Translating it yields CSVEVYLYNEQFF.

The chain carries TRBV27 and TRBJ2-1, with D possibly matching TRBD2 (6 bases). Trimming left V 2 bases short and J 9 bases short, with 8 bases between. The CDR3 totals 12 residues. CDR1 MNHEY and CDR2 SMNVEV come from the germline V gene (reference sequence). The CDR3: CASSLRGGEQFF. CDR3 nucleotide sequence: TGTGCCAGCAGTTTACGGGGAGGTGAGCAGTTCTTC.

V and J are TRBV6-1 and TRBJ2-3, with D hard to call. V was clipped by 5 bases and J by 2 bases, with 14 bases between them. In germline, CDR1 is MNHNS, CDR2 SASEGT. This CDR3 region has 15 residues. CDR3 amino acids: CASSFRARPTDTQYF. DNA for the CDR3: TGTGCCAGCAGTTTTAGAGCCCGCCCCACAGATACGCAGTATTTT.

This clone was counted once. The chain combines TRBV11-1 with TRBJ1-2; 7 nucleotides line up with TRBD1. V was clipped by 4 bases and J by 2 bases; unmatched bases: 7. CDR1 is SGHAT and CDR2 is FQDESV in the germline V gene (reference sequence). This CDR3 spans 15 amino acids. The CDR3 DNA sequence: TGTGCCAGCAGCTACACCGGGACAGCAAACTATGGCTACACCTTC. Translated: CASSYTGTANYGYTF.

This clone was seen more than once but under ten times. At one boundary the junction diverges from the germline segment, which might be a read error. The rearrangement uses TRBV7-7 and TRBJ2-1; perhaps TRBD1 as D (6 bases). The CDR3 extends over 15 amino acids. The germline V gene has CDR1 SSHAT and CDR2 FNYEAQ (reference sequence). DNA of the CDR3: TGTGCTAGCAGCTACCGGGACACAGCCTACAATGAGCAGTTCTTC. It yields the protein CASSYRDTAYNEQFF.

CDR3 amino acids: CASSPGLTDTDTQYF. For the CDR3, the DNA is TGTGCCAGCAGCCCCGGACTAACCGACACAGATACGCAGTATTTT. The genes are TRBV7-3 and TRBJ2-3, with D possibly matching TRBD2 (6 bases). Germline V gene data show CDR1 as SGHTA and CDR2 as FQGTGA. Trimming stripped 5 bases from V and 2 bases from J, with 14 bases between. This CDR3 contains 15 residues.